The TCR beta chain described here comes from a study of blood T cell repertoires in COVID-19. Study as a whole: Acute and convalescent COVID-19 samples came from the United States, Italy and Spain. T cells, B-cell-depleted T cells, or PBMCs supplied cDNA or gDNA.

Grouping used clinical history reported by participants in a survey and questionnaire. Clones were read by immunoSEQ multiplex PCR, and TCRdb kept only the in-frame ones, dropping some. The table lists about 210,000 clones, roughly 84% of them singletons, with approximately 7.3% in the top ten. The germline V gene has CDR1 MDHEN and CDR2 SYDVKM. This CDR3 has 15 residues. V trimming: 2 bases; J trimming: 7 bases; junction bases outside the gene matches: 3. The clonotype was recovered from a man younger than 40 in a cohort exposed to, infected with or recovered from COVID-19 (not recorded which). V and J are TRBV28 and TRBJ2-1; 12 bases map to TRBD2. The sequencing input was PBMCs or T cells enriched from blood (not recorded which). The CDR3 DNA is TGTGCCAGCAGTTTAGGACTAGCGGGGCGGAATGAGCAGTTCTTC. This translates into CASSLGLAGRNEQFF.